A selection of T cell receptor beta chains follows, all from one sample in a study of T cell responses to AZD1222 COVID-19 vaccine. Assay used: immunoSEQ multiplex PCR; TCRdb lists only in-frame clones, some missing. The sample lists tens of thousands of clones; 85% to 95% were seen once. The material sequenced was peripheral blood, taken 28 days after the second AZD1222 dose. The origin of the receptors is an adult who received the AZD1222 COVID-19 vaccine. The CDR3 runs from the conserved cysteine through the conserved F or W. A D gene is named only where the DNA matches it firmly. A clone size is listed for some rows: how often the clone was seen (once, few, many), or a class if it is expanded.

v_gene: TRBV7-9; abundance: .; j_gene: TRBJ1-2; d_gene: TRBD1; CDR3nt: TGTGCCAGCAGCCCGACCGGGACAGGGCTTTATGGCTACACCTTC; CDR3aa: CASSPTGTGLYGYTF
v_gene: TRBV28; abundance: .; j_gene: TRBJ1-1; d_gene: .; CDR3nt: TGTGCCAGCAGCTCTGGGAACACTGAAGCTTTCTTT; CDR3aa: CASSSGNTEAFF
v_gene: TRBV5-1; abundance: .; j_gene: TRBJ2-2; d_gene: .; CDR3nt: TGCGCCAGCAGCTTGGAACCCGGGGTGACCGGGGAGCTGTTTTTT; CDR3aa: CASSLEPGVTGELFF
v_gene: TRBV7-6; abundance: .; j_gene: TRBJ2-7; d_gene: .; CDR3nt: TGTGCCAGCAGCTTAGTCGGCGGGTCCACCTACGAGCAGTACTTC; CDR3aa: CASSLVGGSTYEQYF
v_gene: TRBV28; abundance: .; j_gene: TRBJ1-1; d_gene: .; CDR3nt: TGTGCCAGCAGTTTATTGATAGGGTCGGACACTGAAGCTTTCTTT; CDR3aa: CASSLLIGSDTEAFF
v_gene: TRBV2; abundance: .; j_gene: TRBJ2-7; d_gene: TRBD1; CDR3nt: TGTGCCAGCAGTCCCGGGACAGCCGAGCAGTACTTC; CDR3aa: CASSPGTAEQYF
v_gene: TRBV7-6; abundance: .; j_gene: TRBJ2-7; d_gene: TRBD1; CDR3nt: TGTGCCAGCAGCTTAGAAGGGACAGGGGCCTACGAGCAGTACTTC; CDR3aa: CASSLEGTGAYEQYF
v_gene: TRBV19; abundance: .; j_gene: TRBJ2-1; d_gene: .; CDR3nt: TGTGCCAGTAGTATAGTCGGGGTCGATGAGCAGTTCTTC; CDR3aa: CASSIVGVDEQFF
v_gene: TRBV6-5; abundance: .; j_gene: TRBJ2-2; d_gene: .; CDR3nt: TGTGCCAGCAGTAGGGGGACGGCGAACACCGGGGAGCTGTTTTTT; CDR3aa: CASSRGTANTGELFF
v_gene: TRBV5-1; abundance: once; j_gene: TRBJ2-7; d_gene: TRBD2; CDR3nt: TGCGCCAGCAGCTTGACCCCAGACCCGACTAGCGGGAGCTACGAGCAGTACTTC; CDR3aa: CASSLTPDPTSGSYEQYF
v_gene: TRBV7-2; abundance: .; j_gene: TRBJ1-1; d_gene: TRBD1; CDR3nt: TGTGCCAGCAGCCCAAACCAGGGGGCCGTTGAAGCTTTCTTT; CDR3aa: CASSPNQGAVEAFF
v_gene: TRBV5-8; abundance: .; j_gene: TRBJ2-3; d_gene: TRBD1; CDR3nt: TGTGCCAGCAGCTTCGACAGGGGAGCAGATACGCAGTATTTT; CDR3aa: CASSFDRGADTQYF
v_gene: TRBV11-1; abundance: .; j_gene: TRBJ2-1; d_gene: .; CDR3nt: TGTGCCAGCAGCACCAGGGGAAAGGGGTCCTACAATGAGCAGTTCTTC; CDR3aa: CASSTRGKGSYNEQFF
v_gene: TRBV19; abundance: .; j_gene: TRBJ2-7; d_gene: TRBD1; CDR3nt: TGTGCCAGTAGTATTCCGGGACAGGCTTACGAGCAGTACTTC; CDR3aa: CASSIPGQAYEQYF
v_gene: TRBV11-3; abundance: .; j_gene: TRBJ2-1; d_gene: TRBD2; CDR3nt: TGTGCCAGCAGCTCGGGACTAGCGGGAGGCGGGGCACACGGTGAGCAGTTCTTC; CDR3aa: CASSSGLAGGGAHGEQFF
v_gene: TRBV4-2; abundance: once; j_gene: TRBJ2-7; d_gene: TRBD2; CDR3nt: TGTGCCAGCAGCCAAGTACCGGGAGGGCCGGGGGAGCAGTACTTC; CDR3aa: CASSQVPGGPGEQYF
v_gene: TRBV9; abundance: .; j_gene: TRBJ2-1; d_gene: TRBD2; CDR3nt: TGTGCCAGCAGCACCCGACTAGCGGGAGACGTTGAGCAGTTCTTC; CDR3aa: CASSTRLAGDVEQFF
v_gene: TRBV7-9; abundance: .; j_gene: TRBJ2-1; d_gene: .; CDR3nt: TGTGCCAGCAGCTTAAGCCTATCGGTGTCCTACAATGAGCAGTTCTTC; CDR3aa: CASSLSLSVSYNEQFF
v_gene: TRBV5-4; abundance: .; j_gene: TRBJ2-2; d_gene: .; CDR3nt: TGTGCCAGCAGCTTAAACGGGGAGCTGTTTTTT; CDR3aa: CASSLNGELFF
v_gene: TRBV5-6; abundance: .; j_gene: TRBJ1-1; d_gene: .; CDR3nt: TGTGCCAGCAGCTTGAGATTCGGGGTGGAGGCTGAAGCTTTCTTT; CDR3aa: CASSLRFGVEAEAFF
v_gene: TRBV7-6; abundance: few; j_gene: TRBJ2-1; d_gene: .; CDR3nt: TGTGCCAGCAGCTACGGAGCGACGAGCTCCTACAATGAGCAGTTCTTC; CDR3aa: CASSYGATSSYNEQFF
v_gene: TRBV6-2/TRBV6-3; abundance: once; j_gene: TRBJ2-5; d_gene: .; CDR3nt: TGTGCCAGCAGTTACCCAGTTGGGGAGACCCAGTACTTC; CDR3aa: CASSYPVGETQYF
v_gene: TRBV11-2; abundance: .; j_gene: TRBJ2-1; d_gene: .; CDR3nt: TGTGCCAGCATAGGACTACTAACGAGCTCCTACAATGAGCAGTTCTTC; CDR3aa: CASIGLLTSSYNEQFF
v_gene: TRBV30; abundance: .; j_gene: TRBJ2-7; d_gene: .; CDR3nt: TGTGCCTGGAGTGTAGAAGGACACCCCTACGAGCAGTACTTC; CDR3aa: CAWSVEGHPYEQYF
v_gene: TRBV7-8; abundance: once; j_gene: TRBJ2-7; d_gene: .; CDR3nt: TGTGCCAGCAGCTACGACAGCTACGAGCAGTACTTC; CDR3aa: CASSYDSYEQYF
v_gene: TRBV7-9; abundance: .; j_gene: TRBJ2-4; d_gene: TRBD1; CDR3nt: TGTGCCAGCAGCGACCTTACAGGGGGCGACAGCAAAAACATTCAGTACTTC; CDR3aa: CASSDLTGGDSKNIQYF
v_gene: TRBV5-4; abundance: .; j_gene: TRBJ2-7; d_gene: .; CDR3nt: TGTGCCAGCACCCGAAGTGTAGGAGGGGCACAGTACTTC; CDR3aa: CASTRSVGGAQYF
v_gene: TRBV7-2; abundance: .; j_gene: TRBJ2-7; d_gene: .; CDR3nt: TGTGCCAGCAGCTTAAACTACGAGCAGTACTTC; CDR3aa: CASSLNYEQYF